The entry that follows covers one TCR beta chain sequence. Its antigen is not yet known. Base quality data are lacking; no much larger clone is found one base away. Library prep was done by the immunoSEQ multiplex PCR assay. In the source study's methods: During preprocessing, nonproductive sequences were removed, along with CDR3s that did not begin with C, did not end with F or W, or were shorter than 7 amino acids. The MANAFEST web app was used to call antigen-specific clonotypes on the basis of expansion compared with the reference and with other culture wells. A clone was considered positive if the clone showed significant expansion compared with the reference culture in 2 of 3 replicate wells at an FDR below 0.05. To be called positive, a clone also had to show significant expansion compared with every other tandem well and an odds ratio greater than 5. CDR3 homology was measured as pairwise Levenshtein distance, computed with the stringdist R package after trimming three terminal residues from each end. TCRdb provides this immuneACCESS table in a form limited to in-frame rearrangements. Some clones are lacking; in checked studies, under half of them reflect an unresolved V gene, and why the rest are absent is not known. V, J and clone size were drawn from that table, and D and trimming were deduced from the DNA. The table for this sample lists about 20,000 clones; approximately 80% of them were counted only once. The ten largest account for about a sixth of the sample.

This sample stems from a study of CD4 T cells in relation to SARS-CoV-2 and coronaviruses (dated by TCRdb to about 2021). About the full investigation: In the ViraFEST assay, PBMCs were grown with antigen for 9 to 10 days, and TCR beta CDR3s were then sequenced to identify antigen-specific clonal expansions. The negative reference condition was either a culture with an HIV-1 Nef peptide pool or a culture with no peptide. Shared crossreactive spike epitopes were mapped to their HLA restriction using patient-derived lymphoblastoid cell lines. At the level of individual TCR clonotypes, the study evaluated whether memory CD4+ T cells crossreact between the spike proteins of SARS-CoV-2 and those of common cold coronaviruses. The Adaptive Biotechnologies TCR-sequencing kit was used for samples from a few pre-COVID donors and for the naive versus memory experiments, whereas the other data were Illumina-based. For other donors in the study, expansion assays were sequenced with a different, Illumina-based TCR-beta assay. What the authors observed across the whole study: In roughly 65% of donors, memory CD4+ clonotypes turned up that crossrecognized SARS-CoV-2 and at least one common cold coronavirus spike. Crossreactive clones showed significantly weaker SARS-CoV-2-driven expansion than monoreactive clones, consistent with antigenic imprinting. Crossreactivity analysis centred on spike protein, so crossreactivity against other viral proteins was not assessed. The study was constrained by small numbers of patients and of tested TCRs. Pre-pandemic and post-infection samples were not both contributed by any donor, so tracing of the source of pre-existing responses was limited.

The CDR3 contains 17 residues, cysteine and phenylalanine counted. Only the CDR3 part of the read is kept: 51 bases, read in frame from the first base. Per the germline V gene (reference sequence), GTSNPN is the CDR1 and SVGIG is the CDR2. V and J are truncated by 3 bases and 2 bases respectively, leaving an intervening sequence of 17 bases. CD4+ T cells from unexposed donors were collected before the COVID-19 pandemic (2011-2018). Following 10 days of culture, the EasySep CD4+ T cell isolation kit was used to isolate CD4+ T cells. As far as cell numbers permitted, CD4+ T cells from unexposed donors were tested for reactivity against SARS-CoV-2 S and N as well as four spike pools from common cold coronaviruses. PBMCs were cultured at a few million per well in IMDM supplemented with roughly 5% human AB serum and 9 to 10 IU/ml IL-2. Half of the culture medium was replaced with fresh IL-2-containing medium on days 3 and 7. In general, every peptide culture condition was set up in three replicate wells. Leukapheresis product for the unexposed donors was bought commercially. Ficoll-Paque PLUS gradient centrifugation was used to isolate PBMCs from leukapheresis product or whole blood. PBMCs were either used fresh in the expansion assay or cryopreserved at -140 degrees C. The QIAamp Micro DNA Kit was used to extract genomic DNA from the CD4+ T cells.

The chain was built from TRBV30 and TRBJ2-6, with TRBD2 tentatively as D gene (6 bases match). This TCR came from a human donor in good health. The sequencing sample was made of CD4+ T cells from PBMCs, cultured in vitro. The CDR3 protein: CAWRGEAGTPGANVLTF. The base sequence is TGTGCCTGGAGGGGTGAGGCAGGGACTCCTGGGGCCAACGTCCTGACTTTC.